Listed here are 25 T cell receptor beta chains from one sample, sequenced in a study of blood T cell repertoires in COVID-19 (dated by TCRdb to 2018 to 2021). Libraries were made using the immunoSEQ multiplex PCR assay. TCRdb re-hosts the immuneACCESS table, in-frame sequences only. Its copies lack some clones; in the studies checked, an unresolved V gene accounts for under half of them, and the cause for the rest is not known. The sample has a few hundred thousand clones on record, approximately 88% of them singletons. About 8.9% of the sample is taken by the ten largest. The source material was PBMCs or T cells enriched from blood (not recorded which). These TCRs come from a woman in her late teens or twenties who had recovered from COVID-19.

CDR3 sequence (DNA): TGTGCCAGCAGCTTAGTTATAGGGGGCGGGCAGCCCCAGCATTTT. Its translation is CASSLVIGGGQPQHF. The V gene is TRBV7-6, the J gene TRBJ1-5, with 7 bases lining up with TRBD1. CDR1 is SGHVS and CDR2 is FNYEAQ in the germline V gene. V gave up 1 base and J gave up 7 bases; unmatched junction bases: 7. The CDR3 contains 15 residues. The entire variable domain, with the rest obtained from reference TRBV7-6 and TRBJ1-5, is as follows: GAGVSQSPRYKVTKRGQDVALRCDPISGHVSLYWYRQALGQGPEFLTYFNYEAQQDKSGLPNDRFSAERPEGSISTLTIQRTEQRDSAMYRCASSLVIGGGQPQHFGDGTRLSIL.

The chain joins TRBV5-1 to TRBJ2-5, with 9 bases aligning to TRBD2. Germline V gene lookup returns CDR1 SGHRS and CDR2 YFSETQ. The trim removed 2 bases at V and 5 bases at J, leaving 4 bases unmatched. CDR3 size: 14 residues. The CDR3 coding sequence is TGCGCCAGCAGCTTCCCTAGCGGGGCCGAGACCCAGTACTTC. This encodes CASSFPSGAETQYF.

V usage is TRBV18 and J usage is TRBJ2-7; 7 bases match TRBD1. V shed 4 bases and J 2 bases; nucleotides not matched to a gene: 8. This CDR3 has 15 amino acids. CDR1 and CDR2 (germline): KGHSH, LQKENI. CDR3 sequence: CASSRTGTDPYEQYF. The CDR3 DNA follows: TGTGCCAGCTCACGGACCGGGACAGACCCCTACGAGCAGTACTTC.

The gene calls are TRBV7-2 and TRBJ2-1; weak D call: TRBD2 (6 bases). The V end lost 2 bases, the J end lost 1 base, and 12 bases lay between the germline ends. This CDR3 region has 16 residues. The germline V gene has CDR1 SGHTA and CDR2 FQGNSA. The CDR3 coding sequence is TGTGCCAGCAGCTTACATGGGGGGTTGTCCTACAATGAGCAGTTCTTC. Translating it yields CASSLHGGLSYNEQFF. The entire variable domain, with the rest obtained from reference TRBV7-2 and TRBJ2-1, is as follows: GAGVSQSPSNKVTEKGKDVELRCDPISGHTALYWYRQSLGQGLEFLIYFQGNSAPDKSGLPSDRFSAERTGGSVSTLTIQRTQQEDSAVYLCASSLHGGLSYNEQFFGPGTRLTVL.

V and J are TRBV7-2 and TRBJ2-3; 8 positions match TRBD2. V lost 2 bases to trimming and J lost 1 base; unmatched junction nucleotides: 5. The germline CDR1 and CDR2 sequences are SGHTA and FQGNSA. The CDR3 has 16 amino acids. CDR3 sequence (DNA): TGTGCCAGCAGCTTATTTCGCGGGGGGCGCACAGATACGCAGTATTTT. This gives the protein CASSLFRGGRTDTQYF.

The chain employs TRBV18 and TRBJ1-3; a possible D gene is TRBD1 (5 bases). Germline V gene lookup returns CDR1 KGHSH and CDR2 LQKENI. This CDR3 is built from 15 residues. V gave up 6 bases and J gave up 0 bases, with 12 bases separating them. The CDR3 here is CASSSQGASGNTIYF. CDR3 nucleotide sequence: TGTGCCAGCTCGTCGCAGGGTGCCTCTGGAAACACCATATATTTT.

The rearrangement links TRBV28 to TRBJ2-5, with 11 bases identical to TRBD2. Germline V gives CDR1 MDHEN, CDR2 SYDVKM. The CDR3 is made up of 16 amino acids. The J segment lost 5 bases and the V segment lost 2 bases, leaving 7 bases of the junction unmatched. CDR3 in DNA: TGTGCCAGCAGTTTACGGCTAGCGGGGGGTGGCGAGACCCAGTACTTC. It encodes CASSLRLAGGGETQYF.

This chain connects TRBV18 to TRBJ2-5, with 7 bases fitting TRBD2. The CDR3 covers 15 residues. Germline assignment: CDR1 KGHSH and CDR2 LQKENI. Unmatched junction bases numbered 9, after V lost 3 bases and J lost 5 bases. This CDR3 reads CASSPTWAGDETQYF. CDR3 DNA sequence: TGTGCCAGCTCACCGACCTGGGCGGGGGACGAGACCCAGTACTTC.

This clone showed up just once. The V call is TRBV19, the J call TRBJ1-2; no firm D call. The CDR3 is 13 amino acids. From germline, CDR1 is LNHDA and CDR2 SQIVND (reference sequence). The V end was cut by 7 bases, the J end by 3 bases, with 12 bases between. CDR3 DNA: TGTGCCAGTACCCCTGGCTTGGACTATGGCTACACCTTC. It codes for CASTPGLDYGYTF. Full variable domain (rest looked up from reference TRBV19 and TRBJ1-2): DGGITQSPKYLFRKEGQNVTLSCEQNLNHDAMYWYRQDPGQGLRLIYYSQIVNDFQKGDIAEGYSVSREKKESFPLTVTSAQKNPTAFYLCASTPGLDYGYTFGSGTRLTVV.

The CDR3 DNA sequence: TGTGCCAGCAGGCTCCTGGGACAGGGAAGCGAAAAACTGTTTTTT. Amino acid sequence: CASRLLGQGSEKLFF. The J gene is TRBJ1-4, the V gene TRBV27; 9 positions agree with TRBD1. J lost 8 bases, V lost 6 bases, and 10 bases had no gene match. The CDR3 consists of 15 residues. Germline V CDR1 and CDR2: MNHEY, SMNVEV (reference sequence).

The chain carries TRBV7-2 and TRBJ2-2; D is perhaps TRBD2 (5 bases). V lost 5 bases and J 3 bases, leaving 16 bases between the germline ends. The CDR3 sequence is 16 residues long. Germline V gene sequence: CDR1 SGHTA, CDR2 FQGNSA. The CDR3 spells CASSQNSGIDTGELFF. The CDR3 bases are TGTGCCAGCAGCCAGAACTCCGGGATCGACACCGGGGAGCTGTTTTTT.

The rearrangement uses TRBV28 and TRBJ1-5; the D is unclear. Trimming removed 1 base from V and 7 bases from J, with 8 bases in between. From germline, CDR1 is MDHEN and CDR2 SYDVKM. This CDR3 has 13 residues. CDR3 DNA: TGTGCCAGCAGTTTATCATCAGGACAGCCCCAGCATTTT. It specifies CASSLSSGQPQHF.

The chain combines TRBV7-2 with TRBJ1-3, with D possibly TRBD1 on 5 matching bases. Germline values: CDR1 SGHTA, CDR2 FQGNSA. V lost 1 base and J lost 4, with 11 bases in between. CDR3 length: 15 residues. CDR3 amino acids: CASSLVGGKGNTIYF. CDR3 sequence (DNA): TGTGCCAGCAGCTTAGTGGGGGGGAAAGGAAACACCATATATTTT.

Only one count was recorded for this clone. This chain uses TRBV24-1 with TRBJ1-5; D possibly corresponds to TRBD1 (6 bases). The CDR3 loop spans 16 amino acids. The ends were cut back, 4 bases at V and 3 bases at J, with 15 bases in the middle. Germline lookup yields CDR1 KGHDR and CDR2 SFDVKD. CDR3 residues: CATSDSRRGINQPQHF. The CDR3 coding sequence is TGTGCCACCAGTGACTCCCGTAGGGGGATCAATCAGCCCCAGCATTTT.

This clone was counted once. V gene TRBV5-5 combines with J gene TRBJ2-1, with D uncertain. V was pared by 4 bases and J by 0 bases, with 14 bases between. CDR1 and CDR2 from the germline V gene are SGHKS and YYEKEE (reference sequence). The CDR3 has 16 amino acids. CDR3 sequence: CASSPSYSSSYNEQFF. In DNA, the CDR3 is TGTGCCAGCAGCCCAAGTTACTCGTCCTCCTACAATGAGCAGTTCTTC.

The chain carries TRBV19 and TRBJ2-7; D not resolved. The CDR3 extends over 14 amino acids. V was shortened by 3 bases and J by 0 bases, with 9 bases between the two germline ends. CDR1 is LNHDA and CDR2 is SQIVND in the germline V gene (reference sequence). The CDR3 loop reads CASSIRRDSYEQYF. In nucleotides, the CDR3 is TGTGCCAGTAGTATTCGGAGAGACTCCTACGAGCAGTACTTC.

The chain is built from TRBV7-9 and TRBJ2-5, with TRBD2 matching 12 bases. From germline, CDR1 is SEHNR and CDR2 FQNEAQ (reference sequence). CDR3 length: 18 amino acids. V lost 5 bases, J lost 8 bases, and 18 bases stayed unmatched. The DNA for the CDR3 is TGTGCCAGCAGCACAACCGGACTAGCGGGACCCCAGTTGACCACCCAGTACTTC. This codes for CASSTTGLAGPQLTTQYF. The whole variable domain, remainder taken from reference TRBV7-9 and TRBJ2-5, is DTGVSQNPRHKITKRGQNVTFRCDPISEHNRLYWYRQTLGQGPEFLTYFQNEAQLEKSRLLSDRFSAERPKGSFSTLEIQRTEQGDSAMYLCASSTTGLAGPQLTTQYFGPGTRLLVL.

The genes are TRBV5-1 and TRBJ2-7; a weak D match, TRBD2 (6 bases). The germline gives CDR1 SGHRS, CDR2 YFSETQ. With 0 bases removed from V and 6 bases from J, the gap between germline ends came to 19 bases. The CDR3 is 16 amino acids. The CDR3 DNA sequence: TGCGCCAGCAGCTTGGGACGGAGGGAAATCCCACTCGAGCAGTACTTC. It specifies CASSLGRREIPLEQYF. The variable domain in full, with the rest retrieved from reference TRBV5-1 and TRBJ2-7, is KAGVTQTPRYLIKTRGQQVTLSCSPISGHRSVSWYQQTPGQGLQFLFEYFSETQRNKGNFPGRFSGRQFSNSRSEMNVSTLELGDSALYLCASSLGRREIPLEQYFGPGTRLTVT.

The CDR3 DNA reads TGTGCCAGCAGCTCCCGACAGAGCAGCACCTACGAGCAGTACTTC. Translating it yields CASSSRQSSTYEQYF. The rearrangement joins TRBV7-6 to TRBJ2-7; D may be TRBD1 (5 bases). This CDR3 contains 15 residues. V lost 4 bases and J lost 2, with 15 bases in between. Germline V gene sequence: CDR1 SGHVS, CDR2 FNYEAQ.

This clone was observed once. The V and J genes are TRBV7-2 and TRBJ2-5; D call uncertain. V lost 5 bases, J lost 5 bases, and 15 bases lay in between. Germline V gene data show CDR1 as SGHTA and CDR2 as FQGNSA. The CDR3 extends over 14 amino acids. The CDR3 loop reads CASSTHYHGETQYF. The CDR3 nucleotides are TGTGCCAGCAGCACACACTACCATGGGGAGACCCAGTACTTC.

The chain uses TRBV5-1 and TRBJ2-7; D possibly corresponds to TRBD1 (6 bases). The CDR3 contains 15 residues. The V gene's germline CDR1 is SGHRS and CDR2 YFSETQ. Between the trimmed V and J ends, which lost 4 bases and 3 bases, there was a span of 17 bases. The CDR3 loop reads CASSVGDIGGYEQYF. The CDR3 region has the DNA TGCGCCAGCAGCGTAGGGGACATCGGCGGCTACGAGCAGTACTTC.

The rearrangement uses TRBV9 and TRBJ2-1; 8 bases agree with TRBD2. V lost 5 bases and J lost 7; bases outside the gene matches: 14. CDR1 is SGDLS, CDR2 YYNGEE, per germline. The length of the CDR3 is 16 residues. The CDR3 region has the DNA TGTGCCAGCAGTATGGGAGGAGCGGGAGATAAGAATGAGCAGTTCTTC. It is translated as CASSMGGAGDKNEQFF.

The chain links TRBV25-1 to TRBJ1-4, with no clear D. In germline, CDR1 is MGHDK, CDR2 SYGVNS. This CDR3 has 13 residues. V lost 10 bases and J lost 3, with 12 bases in between. CDR3 amino acids: CATFDEANEKLFF. Here the CDR3 DNA reads TGTGCCACCTTCGACGAGGCTAATGAAAAACTGTTTTTT. Supplemented by reference TRBV25-1 and TRBJ1-4, the full variable domain reads EADIYQTPRYLVIGTGKKITLECSQTMGHDKMYWYQQDPGMELHLIHYSYGVNSTEKGDLSSESTVSRIRTEHFPLTLESARPSHTSQYLCATFDEANEKLFFGSGTQLSVL.

To note about this clone: The same CDR3 is also encoded by other DNA sequences in this sample. The V call is TRBV5-6, the J call TRBJ2-7; 7 nucleotides line up with TRBD1. CDR1 SGHDT and CDR2 YYEEEE come from the germline V gene. The CDR3 is 13 amino acids. Germline trimming cut 0 bases from V and 6 bases from J; bases unmatched to any gene: 3. CDR3 protein: CASSLVAGGEQYF. CDR3 nucleotide sequence: TGTGCCAGCAGCTTGGTGGCAGGGGGCGAGCAGTACTTC.

This chain links TRBV6-5 with TRBJ2-3; D not resolved. The CDR3 is made up of 14 amino acids. The germline V gene has CDR1 MNHEY and CDR2 SVGAGI. V dropped 2 bases and J dropped 2 bases, with 8 bases sitting between them. The CDR3 region has the DNA TGTGCCAGCAGTTACGCGGAATCCACAGATACGCAGTATTTT. Its translation: CASSYAESTDTQYF.